This record concerns one T cell receptor (beta chain) sequence. The assay was immunoSEQ multiplex PCR, and TCRdb's table has in-frame clones only and misses some. In the table there are more than 2 million clones, roughly 95% of which are singletons. The data were obtained in a study of shared clonotypes between healthy human individuals. Germline lookup yields CDR1 SGHDT and CDR2 YYEEEE. The CDR3 contains 16 residues. Deletions cut 0 bases from V and 7 bases from J, with 17 bases between. The rearrangement joins TRBV5-6 to TRBJ2-1, with a weak D call TRBD1 (5 bases). This receptor was obtained from a man aged 18 to 29 in good health. Sample: naive CD4+ T cells sorted from blood. Subset defined: CD45RA+ positively selected. CDR3 loop: CASSLEPGIARNEQFF. The DNA of the CDR3 is TGTGCCAGCAGCTTGGAACCAGGGATCGCCCGGAATGAGCAGTTCTTC. Filled out from reference TRBV5-6 and TRBJ2-1, the complete variable domain reads DAGVTQSPTHLIKTRGQQVTLRCSPKSGHDTVSWYQQALGQGPQFIFQYYEEEERQRGNFPDRFSGHQFPNYSSELNVNALLLGDSALYLCASSLEPGIARNEQFFGPGTRLTVL.